What follows is one TCR beta chain and its context. As yet, its antigen is unknown. Germline CDR1 reads MDHEN; CDR2 reads SYDVKM. With 5 bases clipped from V and 5 bases from J, the junction kept 11 bases outside the gene matches. This CDR3 has 15 residues. The PCR contained 60 Vbeta and 13 Jbeta primers. Clones were read by immunoSEQ multiplex PCR, and TCRdb kept only the in-frame ones, dropping some. The data contain around 150,000 clones, around 88% of them singletons. This specimen belongs to a study of cytomegalovirus exposure and HLA in healthy donors. Study results and caveats: A later analysis linked around 15,000 TCR beta sequences to HLA alleles at 0.05 false discovery rate. An observed cluster of highly shared sequence variants was recorded as a likely sequencing artifact.

This sequence originates from a woman under 30 in good health and CMV-seronegative. The chain is built from TRBV28 and TRBJ1-2, with 7 bases lining up with TRBD1. The sequencing sample was made of PBMCs. The CDR3 loop is CASSATGTVQYGYTF. In nucleotides, the CDR3 is TGTGCCAGCAGTGCGACCGGGACAGTCCAATATGGCTACACCTTC.